This T cell receptor beta chain originates from a study of cytomegalovirus exposure and HLA in healthy donors. Study findings and constraints: Beyond CMV serostatus, there was no information to go on about immune exposure. Specificity for CMV antigens was confirmed in vitro for a few of the CMV-associated chains.

The PCR used 60 Vbeta and 13 Jbeta primers. The method was immunoSEQ multiplex PCR; TCRdb's version includes in-frame clones alone and lacks a portion of them. This table has about 170,000 clones, 82% appearing once. Healthy bone marrow donors supplied every sample. Remarks on this clone: Its antigen is still unknown. At one boundary the junction diverges from the germline segment, which might be a read error.

Germline loops: CDR1 MGHRA, CDR2 YSYEKL. The CDR3 has 16 residues. The TCR comes from a girl aged 10-17 years in good health and CMV-seropositive. Source material: PBMCs. This chain joins TRBV4-1 and TRBJ2-7; a possible D gene is TRBD1 (5 bases). CDR3 residues: CASRQDVGRDGYEQYF. The CDR3 coding sequence is TGCGCCAGCAGACAAGACGTGGGCAGGGATGGATACGAGCAGTACTTC.